The 14 T cell receptor beta chains presented below share a single source sample, sequenced in a study of blood T cell repertoires in COVID-19. Produced via immunoSEQ multiplex PCR; TCRdb's table is partial and in-frame only. Of 250,000 to 300,000 clones listed, about 89% are singletons. Sample: PBMCs or T cells enriched from blood (not recorded which). The receptors come from a human donor in a cohort exposed to, infected with or recovered from COVID-19 (not recorded which). The donor label of this sample is uncertain.

The chain employs TRBV6-5 and TRBJ1-1; D is unresolved. V lost 4 bases and J 7 bases, leaving 7 bases between the germline ends. CDR3 length: 11 residues. Germline values: CDR1 MNHEY, CDR2 SVGAGI. CDR3 region: CASSFRGEAFF. CDR3 in DNA: TGTGCCAGCAGTTTCCGGGGTGAAGCTTTCTTT.

The chain employs TRBV30 and TRBJ2-3, with D hard to call. This CDR3 is 11 amino acids long. Trimming took 5 bases from V and 5 from J, leaving 8 bases between them. The germline V gene has CDR1 GTSNPN and CDR2 SVGIG (reference sequence). The CDR3 DNA sequence: TGTGCCTGGGATGCGAAAGATACGCAGTATTTT. Amino acid sequence: CAWDAKDTQYF.

This chain uses TRBV28 with TRBJ2-3, with 8 bases identical to TRBD1. With V trimmed by 5 bases and J by 4 bases, 8 bases remained unmatched. This CDR3 has 15 residues. Germline CDR1 is MDHEN and CDR2 is SYDVKM. The CDR3 DNA sequence: TGTGCCAGCAGTGCCCCAGGGGGCGGATCAGATACGCAGTATTTT. Translating it yields CASSAPGGGSDTQYF.

The rearrangement joins TRBV15 to TRBJ1-5, with D perhaps matching TRBD1 (5 bases). Germline loops: CDR1 LNHNV, CDR2 YYDKDF (reference sequence). The CDR3 covers 15 residues. Trimming removed 0 bases at V and 7 bases at J, with 13 bases between. The CDR3, as DNA: TGTGCCACCAGCAGAGAATCCCAGGGAAGCCAGCCCCAGCATTTT. It encodes CATSRESQGSQPQHF. Using reference TRBV15 and TRBJ1-5 for the parts outside the CDR3, the full variable domain is DAMVIQNPRYQVTQFGKPVTLSCSQTLNHNVMYWYQQKSSQAPKLLFHYYDKDFNNEADTPDNFQSRRPNTSFCFLDIRSPGLGDTAMYLCATSRESQGSQPQHFGDGTRLSIL.

The rearrangement uses TRBV3-1 (or the pseudogene TRBV3-2) and TRBJ2-1; 16 bases align to TRBD2. Trimming removed 0 bases from V and 5 bases from J; junction bases left unmatched: 13. This CDR3 contains 21 residues. Germline V gene sequence: CDR1 LGHDT, CDR2 YNNKEL (reference sequence). DNA for the CDR3: TGTGCCAGCAGCCAAGATTTGGGGACTAGCGGGGGGGCTCTCTTCGACAATGAGCAGTTCTTC. This codes for CASSQDLGTSGGALFDNEQFF.

The chain combines TRBV12-5 with TRBJ1-1, with a tentative D call TRBD1 (6 bases). The CDR3 is 13 residues long. The V end was cut by 1 base, the J end by 5 bases, with 8 bases between. CDR1 is LGHNT, CDR2 FRNRAP, per germline. The chain's CDR3 is CASGLAGVTEAFF. Here the CDR3 DNA reads TGTGCTAGTGGTTTGGCAGGGGTGACTGAAGCTTTCTTT.

The chain recombines TRBV6-1 with TRBJ1-5; 9 bases match TRBD1. CDR1 is MNHNS and CDR2 is SASEGT in the germline V gene. J gave up 3 bases and V 6 bases, and 9 bases lay outside the gene matches. This CDR3 region has 16 residues. The CDR3 nucleotides read TGTGCCAGCAGGGAAATCACAGGGGGCAACAATCAGCCCCAGCATTTT. Protein sequence: CASREITGGNNQPQHF.

J is TRBJ2-5 and V is TRBV3-1 (or the pseudogene TRBV3-2), with TRBD1 as a possible D gene (5 bases). This CDR3 has 15 residues. The germline gives CDR1 LGHDT, CDR2 YNNKEL (reference sequence). The V end lost 0 bases, the J end lost 5 bases, and 13 bases lay between the germline ends. In DNA, the CDR3 is TGTGCCAGCAGCCAAGAAGGGGCACCGGAGGAGACCCAGTACTTC. Its translation: CASSQEGAPEETQYF.

The gene calls are TRBV7-3 and TRBJ2-3, with D possibly matching TRBD2 (6 bases). The CDR3 contains 15 residues. V lost 5 bases to trimming and J lost 0 bases, with 12 bases between them. The germline V gene encodes CDR1 SGHTA and CDR2 FQGTGA. The CDR3: CASSASGVSTDTQYF. In DNA form, the CDR3 reads TGTGCCAGCAGCGCCTCGGGGGTTAGCACAGATACGCAGTATTTT.

The rearrangement links TRBV6-1 to TRBJ1-4; maybe TRBD1 (5 bases). Trimming took off 0 bases at V and 4 bases at J, with 12 bases between the two ends. Germline lookup yields CDR1 MNHNS and CDR2 SASEGT. This CDR3 is 16 amino acids long. CDR3 residues: CASSEARGGINEKLFF. CDR3 coding DNA: TGTGCCAGCAGTGAAGCGCGGGGGGGAATTAATGAAAAACTGTTTTTT.

This chain connects TRBV3-1 (or the pseudogene TRBV3-2) to TRBJ1-1; D gene unclear. CDR3 length: 14 residues. Germline V lookup: CDR1 LGHDT, CDR2 YNNKEL (reference sequence). The CDR3 sequence is CAASRPGGRAEAFF. The CDR3 DNA sequence: TGTGCAGCAAGTAGGCCGGGCGGGAGAGCTGAAGCTTTCTTT.

The gene calls are TRBV5-1 and TRBJ1-1; 8 bases are a match to TRBD1. The V gene's germline CDR1 is SGHRS and CDR2 YFSETQ. The CDR3 contains 14 residues. V dropped 5 bases and J dropped 6; count of bases not matched to a gene: 9. The DNA of the CDR3 is TGCGCCAGCAGTGTCCGGGACAGGTATTCTGAAGCTTTCTTT. Its translation: CASSVRDRYSEAFF. The complete variable domain, with remaining parts taken from reference TRBV5-1 and TRBJ1-1, reads KAGVTQTPRYLIKTRGQQVTLSCSPISGHRSVSWYQQTPGQGLQFLFEYFSETQRNKGNFPGRFSGRQFSNSRSEMNVSTLELGDSALYLCASSVRDRYSEAFFGQGTRLTVV.

This sequence joins TRBV7-3 and TRBJ1-4; D remains unclear. The V gene's germline CDR1 is SGHTA and CDR2 FQGTGA. The ends were cut back, 3 bases at V and 8 bases at J, with 10 bases in the middle. The CDR3 has 13 amino acids. CDR3 sequence reads: CASSFGVGEKLFF. The DNA of the CDR3 is TGTGCCAGCAGCTTTGGAGTTGGAGAAAAACTGTTTTTT.

The chain couples TRBV6-2 or TRBV6-3 to TRBJ2-7; 8 bases match TRBD2. Germline V lookup: CDR1 MNHEY, CDR2 SVGEGT. Trimming took 2 bases from V and 0 from J; bases not matched to a gene: 9. The CDR3 runs 17 residues. The CDR3 loop is CASSYRRGGGSSYEQYF. Here the CDR3 DNA reads TGTGCCAGCAGTTACCGTCGTGGCGGGGGGTCCTCCTACGAGCAGTACTTC.